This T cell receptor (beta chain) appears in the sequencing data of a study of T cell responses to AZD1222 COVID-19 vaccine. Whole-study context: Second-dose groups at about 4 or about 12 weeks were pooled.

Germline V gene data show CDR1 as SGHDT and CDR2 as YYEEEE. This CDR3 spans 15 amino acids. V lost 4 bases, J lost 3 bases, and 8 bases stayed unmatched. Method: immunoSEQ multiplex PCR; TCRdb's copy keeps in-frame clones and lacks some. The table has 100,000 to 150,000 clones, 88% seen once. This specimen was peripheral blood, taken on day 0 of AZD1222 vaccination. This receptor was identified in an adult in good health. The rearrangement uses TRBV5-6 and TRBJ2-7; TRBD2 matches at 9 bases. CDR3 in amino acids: CASSRYSGGRYEQYF. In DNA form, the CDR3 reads TGTGCCAGCAGCAGATATAGCGGGGGACGCTACGAGCAGTACTTC.